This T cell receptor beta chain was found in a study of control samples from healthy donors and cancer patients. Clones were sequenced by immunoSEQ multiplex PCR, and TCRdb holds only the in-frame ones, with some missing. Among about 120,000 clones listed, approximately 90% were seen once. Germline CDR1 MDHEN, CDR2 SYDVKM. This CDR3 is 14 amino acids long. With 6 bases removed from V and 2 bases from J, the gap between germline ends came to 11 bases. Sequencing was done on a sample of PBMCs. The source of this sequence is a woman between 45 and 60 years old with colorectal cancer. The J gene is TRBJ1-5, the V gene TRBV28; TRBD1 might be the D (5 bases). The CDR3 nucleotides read TGTGCCAGCAGGCATGGACATCGCAATCAGCCCCAGCATTTT. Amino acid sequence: CASRHGHRNQPQHF.